This is a list of T cell receptor beta chains from one sample in a study of T cell responses to AZD1222 COVID-19 vaccine. Sequenced by immunoSEQ multiplex PCR; TCRdb stores in-frame clones only, minus some. The table includes about 120,000 clones, around 90% detected once. Sample: peripheral blood, taken on day 0 of AZD1222 vaccination. The receptors stem from an adult in good health. The CDR3 runs from the conserved cysteine through the conserved F or W. A D gene is named only where the DNA matches it firmly. Some rows mark clone size as missing; the rest say once, few, many or name a class of expanded clone.

cdr3_aa: CASSVGRTGGSYNEQFF; cdr3_nt: TGTGCCAGCAGTGTAGGGCGGACAGGGGGTTCCTACAATGAGCAGTTCTTC; d_call: TRBD1; j_call: TRBJ2-1; clone_size: -; v_call: TRBV2
cdr3_aa: CASSHQSPGEQYF; cdr3_nt: TGTGCCAGTAGTCATCAGTCCCCAGGCGAGCAGTACTTC; d_call: -; j_call: TRBJ2-7; clone_size: few; v_call: TRBV19
cdr3_aa: CASSSHPDPAGETQYF; cdr3_nt: TGTGCCAGCAGTTCACACCCGGACCCCGCCGGCGAGACCCAGTACTTC; d_call: -; j_call: TRBJ2-5; clone_size: -; v_call: TRBV28
cdr3_aa: CASSQDRVNEQYF; cdr3_nt: TGTGCCAGCTCACAGGACAGGGTCAACGAGCAGTACTTC; d_call: TRBD1; j_call: TRBJ2-7; clone_size: -; v_call: TRBV18
cdr3_aa: CASSLGRTETYEQYF; cdr3_nt: TGTGCCAGCAGCTTAGGGCGGACGGAGACCTACGAGCAGTACTTC; d_call: -; j_call: TRBJ2-7; clone_size: -; v_call: TRBV7-8
cdr3_aa: CASSLGQGVGSNQPQHF; cdr3_nt: TGTGCCAGCAGCCTGGGACAGGGGGTAGGAAGCAATCAGCCCCAGCATTTT; d_call: TRBD1; j_call: TRBJ1-5; clone_size: -; v_call: TRBV3-1/TRBV3-2
cdr3_aa: CASGNQPQHF; cdr3_nt: TGTGCCAGCGGTAATCAGCCCCAGCATTTT; d_call: -; j_call: TRBJ1-5; clone_size: -; v_call: TRBV2
cdr3_aa: CASSVASYGYTF; cdr3_nt: TGTGCCAGCAGCGTAGCGAGCTATGGCTACACCTTC; d_call: -; j_call: TRBJ1-2; clone_size: -; v_call: TRBV9
cdr3_aa: CASSSTGALYGYTF; cdr3_nt: TGTGCCAGCAGCTCGACAGGGGCCCTCTATGGCTACACCTTC; d_call: TRBD1; j_call: TRBJ1-2; clone_size: -; v_call: TRBV7-9
cdr3_aa: CASSQDMDNEQFF; cdr3_nt: TGTGCCAGCAGCCAAGATATGGACAATGAGCAGTTCTTC; d_call: -; j_call: TRBJ2-1; clone_size: -; v_call: TRBV4-2
cdr3_aa: CSVDRANTIYF; cdr3_nt: TGCAGCGTTGACAGAGCAAACACCATATATTTT; d_call: -; j_call: TRBJ1-3; clone_size: -; v_call: TRBV29-1
cdr3_aa: CASSVEQTRGGYTF; cdr3_nt: TGTGCCAGCAGTGTGGAGCAGACGAGAGGTGGCTACACCTTC; d_call: -; j_call: TRBJ1-2; clone_size: -; v_call: TRBV2
cdr3_aa: CASSHGGPTYEQYF; cdr3_nt: TGTGCCAGCAGTCACGGGGGACCTACCTACGAGCAGTACTTC; d_call: -; j_call: TRBJ2-7; clone_size: -; v_call: TRBV14
cdr3_aa: CSSRGDRNTEAFF; cdr3_nt: TGCAGCTCCCGGGGCGACAGGAACACTGAAGCTTTCTTT; d_call: -; j_call: TRBJ1-1; clone_size: -; v_call: TRBV29-1
cdr3_aa: CATSGSAGHSANTGELFF; cdr3_nt: TGTGCCACCAGTGGGTCGGCTGGACACTCCGCGAACACCGGGGAGCTGTTTTTT; d_call: -; j_call: TRBJ2-2; clone_size: -; v_call: TRBV24-1
cdr3_aa: CASSPGVPGYTF; cdr3_nt: TGTGCCAGTAGTCCAGGGGTACCTGGCTACACCTTC; d_call: -; j_call: TRBJ1-2; clone_size: -; v_call: TRBV19
cdr3_aa: CAISDQYNYGYTF; cdr3_nt: TGTGCCATCAGTGATCAGTACAACTATGGCTACACCTTC; d_call: -; j_call: TRBJ1-2; clone_size: -; v_call: TRBV10-3
cdr3_aa: CASIPGIYTGELFF; cdr3_nt: TGTGCCAGTATCCCAGGGATTTACACCGGGGAGCTGTTTTTT; d_call: -; j_call: TRBJ2-2; clone_size: -; v_call: TRBV19
cdr3_aa: CASSLITGAPGGYTF; cdr3_nt: TGTGCCAGCAGCCTTATTACCGGGGCCCCGGGCGGCTACACCTTC; d_call: -; j_call: TRBJ1-2; clone_size: -; v_call: TRBV11-2
cdr3_aa: CASSRGGTNTEAFF; cdr3_nt: TGTGCCAGCAGCCGGGGGGGAACGAACACTGAAGCTTTCTTT; d_call: -; j_call: TRBJ1-1; clone_size: -; v_call: TRBV6-5
cdr3_aa: CASSEDRGGNTIYF; cdr3_nt: TGTGCCAGCAGCGAAGACAGGGGCGGAAACACCATATATTTT; d_call: TRBD1; j_call: TRBJ1-3; clone_size: -; v_call: TRBV9